Listed below are T cell receptor beta chains from one sample, sequenced in a study of cytomegalovirus exposure and HLA in healthy donors. TCRdb's copy holds only in-frame clones and misses some; the assay was immunoSEQ multiplex PCR. The table records around 200,000 clones, 75% to 85% of them present only once. The source material was PBMCs. The receptors were sampled from a girl aged 2 to 10 in good health and CMV-seropositive. Both conserved end residues are part of each CDR3. D genes are given only for firm matches. Rows give clone size only sometimes, using once, few, many, or a class for an expanded clone.

j_gene | d_gene | v_gene | len | abundance | CDR3nt | CDR3aa
TRBJ2-1 | TRBD2 | TRBV9 | 18 | - | TGTGCCAGCAGCGTAGCCGGGGGAGGAGCGGGGGAATACAATGAGCAGTTCTTC | CASSVAGGGAGEYNEQFF
TRBJ2-7 | - | TRBV15 | 15 | - | TGTGCCACCAGCAGAGGGCTAGCGTCCTCCTACGAGCAGTACTTC | CATSRGLASSYEQYF
TRBJ2-1 | TRBD2 | TRBV11-2 | 15 | - | TGTGCCAGCAGAAGCCCGGGGGGCTCCTACAATGAGCAGTTCTTC | CASRSPGGSYNEQFF
TRBJ2-7 | - | TRBV11-3 | 19 | - | TGTGCCAGCAGCTTAGTCTTTAGTACAGGGACCCAAAGCTCCTACGAGCAGTACTTC | CASSLVFSTGTQSSYEQYF
TRBJ1-2 | - | TRBV30 | 15 | - | TGTGCCTGGGACGCCGGCCCTCCAGGAGGCTATGGCTACACCTTC | CAWDAGPPGGYGYTF
TRBJ1-6 | - | TRBV30 | 13 | once | TGTGCCGGACACTTCAGATATAATTCACCCCTCCACTTT | CAGHFRYNSPLHF
TRBJ1-5 | TRBD1 | TRBV4-1 | 18 | once | TGCGCCAGCAGCCAAGTTCAAGGCAGGACAGGGGTTTTTCAGCCCCAGCATTTT | CASSQVQGRTGVFQPQHF
TRBJ1-5 | - | TRBV6-5 | 13 | - | TGTGCCAGCAGACCCAGGTTAGATCAGCCCCAGCATTTT | CASRPRLDQPQHF
TRBJ2-1 | TRBD1 | TRBV30 | 16 | - | TGTGCCTGGAGTCTTGGGGACAGGGTGATTATGTATGAGCAGTTCTTC | CAWSLGDRVIMYEQFF
TRBJ1-5 | - | TRBV6-1 | 17 | once | TGTGCCAGCAGTGCGACGGCAGGGATTGGGTTCGGTCAGCCCCAGCATTTT | CASSATAGIGFGQPQHF
TRBJ2-5 | TRBD1 | TRBV9 | 16 | - | TGTGCCAGCAGCCCCGGGGACAGGGCTCGGGGAGAGACCCAGTACTTC | CASSPGDRARGETQYF
TRBJ2-5 | - | TRBV5-1 | 15 | - | TGCGCCAGCAGCTTAGAGGACTACTACCAAGAGACCCAGTACTTC | CASSLEDYYQETQYF
TRBJ1-1 | - | TRBV19 | 12 | - | TGTGCCAGTATCTCAGGGAACACTGAAGCTTTCTTT | CASISGNTEAFF
TRBJ1-5 | TRBD1 | TRBV6-1 | 13 | - | TGTGCCAGCAGTCAAGACAGGGTTCAGCCCCAGCATTTT | CASSQDRVQPQHF
TRBJ2-3 | TRBD2 | TRBV5-1 | 20 | once | TGCGCCAGCAGCTTGGGGCTAGCGGGGGGCCACCCTATTAGCACAGATACGCAGTATTTT | CASSLGLAGGHPISTDTQYF
TRBJ1-1 | - | TRBV13 | 14 | - | TGTGCCAGCAGCTTAGGTAGAAGGAACACTGAAGCTTTCTTT | CASSLGRRNTEAFF
TRBJ1-4 | - | TRBV6-1 | 13 | - | TGTGCCAGCAGCGACACTGATCTTGAAAAACTGTTTTTT | CASSDTDLEKLFF
TRBJ1-2 | - | TRBV10-2 | 12 | once | TGCGCCAGCAGTGAGTGGCTCTATGGCTACACCTTC | CASSEWLYGYTF
TRBJ1-5 | - | TRBV27 | 14 | - | TGTGCCAGCAGTTTAAGGGGGAGCAATCAGCCCCAGCATTTT | CASSLRGSNQPQHF
TRBJ1-2 | - | TRBV29-1 | 17 | - | TGCAGCGTTGATGGCGTATGGGCAGGGTCGAGCAGCTATGGCTACACCTTC | CSVDGVWAGSSSYGYTF
TRBJ1-2 | - | TRBV15 | 14 | - | TGTGCCACCAGCAGCCTAGAGGCAGTCTATGGCTACACCTTC | CATSSLEAVYGYTF
TRBJ2-1 | TRBD1 | TRBV18 | 13 | - | TGTGCCAGCTCATCCAACAGGGGGGATGAGCAGTTCTTC | CASSSNRGDEQFF
TRBJ2-1 | - | TRBV10-3 | 15 | - | TGTGCCATCAGTGAGGAGCGACTGAACTACAATGAGCAGTTCTTC | CAISEERLNYNEQFF
TRBJ1-2 | TRBD1 | TRBV27 | 14 | - | TGTGCCAGCTCCCGGGGACAGCGCGCCTATGGCTACACCTTC | CASSRGQRAYGYTF
TRBJ2-6 | - | TRBV6-1 | 15 | - | TGTGCCAGCACTATACAGGGTGCTGGGGCCAACGTCCTGACTTTC | CASTIQGAGANVLTF
TRBJ2-7 | - | TRBV28 | 14 | - | TGTGCCAGCAGCCCGCCGGGAGCCCTGTACGAGCAGTACTTC | CASSPPGALYEQYF
TRBJ2-1 | TRBD2 | TRBV11-3 | 15 | - | TGTGCCAGCAGCTTAAATAGCGGGAGGGCCACTGAGCAGTTCTTC | CASSLNSGRATEQFF
TRBJ2-7 | TRBD1 | TRBV9 | 17 | - | TGTGCCAGCAGCCAATACCCGAGGACAGGGCTTATCTACGAGCAGTACTTC | CASSQYPRTGLIYEQYF
TRBJ1-1 | TRBD1 | TRBV5-1 | 14 | few | TGCGCCAGCAGCTCCCGGGACAGGGACACTGAAGCTTTCTTT | CASSSRDRDTEAFF
TRBJ2-2 | - | TRBV6-5 | 15 | - | TGTGCCAGCAGTTACGAGCGGCCAAACACCGGGGAGCTGTTTTTT | CASSYERPNTGELFF
TRBJ2-3 | - | TRBV14 | 15 | - | TGTGCCAGCAGCCTGGTGGGGGCCCGACCAGATACGCAGTATTTT | CASSLVGARPDTQYF
TRBJ1-2 | TRBD1 | TRBV30 | 12 | once | TGTGCCTGGGTGGACAGGGGACGGGGCTACACCTTC | CAWVDRGRGYTF
TRBJ2-7 | - | TRBV2 | 13 | - | TGTGCCAGCAGTGTCAGGCATACCTACGAGCAGTACTTC | CASSVRHTYEQYF
TRBJ1-1 | TRBD1 | TRBV5-4 | 16 | - | TGTGCCAGCAGCGCAGAAAACGACAGGGGAACTACTGAAGCTTTCTTT | CASSAENDRGTTEAFF
TRBJ1-1 | - | TRBV11-2 | 14 | - | TGTGCCAGCAGCTCCACAGTTCTGAACACTGAAGCTTTCTTT | CASSSTVLNTEAFF
TRBJ1-1 | - | TRBV28 | 13 | few | TGTGCCAGCAGTTTACAGGCCCTCAGCGAAGCTTTCTTT | CASSLQALSEAFF
TRBJ1-1 | - | TRBV5-6 | 15 | few | TGTGCCAGCCGTATTTCGGTACTTTTGAACACTGAAGCTTTCTTT | CASRISVLLNTEAFF
TRBJ2-1 | - | TRBV14 | 16 | few | TGTGCCAGCAGCCAACCGTCGGGGAGTTACACACATGAGCAGTTCTTC | CASSQPSGSYTHEQFF
TRBJ2-1 | - | TRBV13 | 17 | - | TGTGCCAGCAGCCTTGACCACGTCCTCGGGGGACACAATGAGCAGTTCTTC | CASSLDHVLGGHNEQFF